This TCR beta chain was recovered during a study of technical replicates of blood from four donors. Trimming left V 4 bases short and J 1 base short, with 17 bases between. Germline V gene sequence: CDR1 SGHNT, CDR2 YYREEE (reference sequence). CDR3 length: 16 residues. Assay used: immunoSEQ multiplex PCR; TCRdb lists only in-frame clones, some missing. The sample has 50,000 to 70,000 clones, about 95% seen once; the top ten hold around 3%. Sequencing used PBMCs. This TCR derives from a human donor in good health. Some clones in this sample may be carry-over from other donors' samples. The J gene is TRBJ1-1, the V gene TRBV5-4; perhaps TRBD1 as D (5 bases). The CDR3 DNA reads as TGTGCCAGCAGCAAATCAGGGATGATCGGGAACACTGAAGCTTTCTTT. Translation: CASSKSGMIGNTEAFF.